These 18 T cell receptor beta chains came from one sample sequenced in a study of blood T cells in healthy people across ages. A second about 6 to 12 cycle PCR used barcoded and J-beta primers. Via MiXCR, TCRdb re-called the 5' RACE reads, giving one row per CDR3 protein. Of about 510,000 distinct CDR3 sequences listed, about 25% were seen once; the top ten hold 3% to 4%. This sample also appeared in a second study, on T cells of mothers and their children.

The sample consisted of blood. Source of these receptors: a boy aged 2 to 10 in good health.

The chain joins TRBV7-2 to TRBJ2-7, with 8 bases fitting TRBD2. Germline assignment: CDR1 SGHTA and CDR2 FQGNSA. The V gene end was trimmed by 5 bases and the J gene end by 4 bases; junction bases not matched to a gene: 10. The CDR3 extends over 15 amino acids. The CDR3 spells CASSLGVAGNYEQYF. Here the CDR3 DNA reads TGTGCCAGCAGCCTCGGGGTAGCGGGAAATTACGAGCAGTACTTC.

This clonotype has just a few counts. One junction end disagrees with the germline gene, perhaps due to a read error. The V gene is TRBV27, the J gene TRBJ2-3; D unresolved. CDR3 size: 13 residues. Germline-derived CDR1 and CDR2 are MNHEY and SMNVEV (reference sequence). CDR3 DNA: TGTGCCAGCAGTTTTAGAGGAGCAGATGCGCAGTATTTT. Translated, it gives CASSFRGADAQYF.

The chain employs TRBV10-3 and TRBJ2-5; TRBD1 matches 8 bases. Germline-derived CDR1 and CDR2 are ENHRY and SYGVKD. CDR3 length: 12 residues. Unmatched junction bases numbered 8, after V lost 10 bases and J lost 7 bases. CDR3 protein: CATIGQGATQYF. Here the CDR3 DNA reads TGTGCCACCATAGGACAGGGAGCGACCCAGTACTTC.

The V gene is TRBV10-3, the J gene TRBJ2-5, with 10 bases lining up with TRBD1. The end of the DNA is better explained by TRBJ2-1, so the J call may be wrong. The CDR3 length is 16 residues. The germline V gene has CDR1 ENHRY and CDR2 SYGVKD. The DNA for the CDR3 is TGTGCCATCAGTGAGAGGCCGGGACAGGGGAAGAATGAGCAGTTCTTC. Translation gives CAISERPGQGKNEQFF.

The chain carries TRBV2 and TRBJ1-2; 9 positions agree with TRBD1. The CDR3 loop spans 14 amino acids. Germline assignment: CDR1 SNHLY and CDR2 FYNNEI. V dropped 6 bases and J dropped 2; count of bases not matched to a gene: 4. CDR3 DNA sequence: TGTGCCAGCAGGGGAGGGACAGGGAACTATGGCTACACCTTC. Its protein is CASRGGTGNYGYTF.

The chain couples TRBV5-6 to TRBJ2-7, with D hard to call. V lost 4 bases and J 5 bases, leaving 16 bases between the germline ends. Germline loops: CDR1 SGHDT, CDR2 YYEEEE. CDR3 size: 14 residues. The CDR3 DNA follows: TGTGCCAGCAGCCGCAGGACCTCAGGCCACGAGCAGTACTTC. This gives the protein CASSRRTSGHEQYF.

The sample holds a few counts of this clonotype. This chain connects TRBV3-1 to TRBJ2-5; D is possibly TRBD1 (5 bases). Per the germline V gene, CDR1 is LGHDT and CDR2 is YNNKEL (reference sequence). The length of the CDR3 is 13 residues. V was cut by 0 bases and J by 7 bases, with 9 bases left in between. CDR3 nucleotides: TGTGCCAGCAGCCAAGAGAGTCAGGGGACCCAGTACTTC. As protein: CASSQESQGTQYF.

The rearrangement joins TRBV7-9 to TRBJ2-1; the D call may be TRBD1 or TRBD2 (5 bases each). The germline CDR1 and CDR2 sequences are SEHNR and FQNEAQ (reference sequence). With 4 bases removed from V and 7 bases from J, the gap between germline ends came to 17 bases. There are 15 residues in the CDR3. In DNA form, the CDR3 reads TGTGCCAGCAGCTCCAAGGGGCTCTGGGGGAATGAGCAGTTCTTC. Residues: CASSSKGLWGNEQFF.

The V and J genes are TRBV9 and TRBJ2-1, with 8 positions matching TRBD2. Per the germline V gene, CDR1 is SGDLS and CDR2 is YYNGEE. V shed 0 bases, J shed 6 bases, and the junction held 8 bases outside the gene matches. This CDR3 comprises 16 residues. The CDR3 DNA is TGTGCCAGCAGCGTAGGTACGGGACTAGTCCTCAATGAGCAGTTCTTC. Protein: CASSVGTGLVLNEQFF.

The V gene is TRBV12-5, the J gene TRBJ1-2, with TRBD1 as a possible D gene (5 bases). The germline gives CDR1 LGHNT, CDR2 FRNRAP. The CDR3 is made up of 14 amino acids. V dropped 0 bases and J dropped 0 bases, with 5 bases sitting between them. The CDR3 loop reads CASGLVQANYGYTF. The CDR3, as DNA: TGTGCTAGTGGTTTGGTACAGGCTAACTATGGCTACACCTTC.

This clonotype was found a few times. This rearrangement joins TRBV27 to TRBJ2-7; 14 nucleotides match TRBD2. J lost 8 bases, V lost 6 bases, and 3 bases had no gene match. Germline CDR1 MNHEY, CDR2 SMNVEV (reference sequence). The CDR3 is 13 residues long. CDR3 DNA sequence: TGTGCCAGCAGGGGGACTAGCGGGGGCCAGCAGTACTTC. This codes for CASRGTSGGQQYF.

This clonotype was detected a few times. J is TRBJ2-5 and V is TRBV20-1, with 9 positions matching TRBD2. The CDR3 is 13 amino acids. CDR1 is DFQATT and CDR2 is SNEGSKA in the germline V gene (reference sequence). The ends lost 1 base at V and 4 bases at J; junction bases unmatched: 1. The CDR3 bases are TGCAGTGCTAGAGGCGGGAGGGCAGAGACCCAGTACTTC. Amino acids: CSARGGRAETQYF.

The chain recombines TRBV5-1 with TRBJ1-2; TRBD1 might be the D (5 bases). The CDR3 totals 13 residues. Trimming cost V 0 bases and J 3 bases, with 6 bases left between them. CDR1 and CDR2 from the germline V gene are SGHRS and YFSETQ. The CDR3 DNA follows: TGCGCCAGCAGCTTGGAACAGGACTATGGCTACACCTTC. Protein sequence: CASSLEQDYGYTF.

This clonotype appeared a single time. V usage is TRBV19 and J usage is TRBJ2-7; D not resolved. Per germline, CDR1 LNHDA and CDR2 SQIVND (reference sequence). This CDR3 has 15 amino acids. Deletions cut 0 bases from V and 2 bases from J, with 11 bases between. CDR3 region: CASSIDHSETYEQYF. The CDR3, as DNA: TGTGCCAGTAGTATAGACCACAGTGAAACCTACGAGCAGTACTTC.

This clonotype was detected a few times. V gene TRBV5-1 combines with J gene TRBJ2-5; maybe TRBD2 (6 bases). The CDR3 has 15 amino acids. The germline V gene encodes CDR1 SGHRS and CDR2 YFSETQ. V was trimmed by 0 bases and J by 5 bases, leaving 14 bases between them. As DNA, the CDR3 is TGCGCCAGCAGCTTGGCCCCAGGGCGGGACGAGACCCAGTACTTC. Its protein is CASSLAPGRDETQYF.

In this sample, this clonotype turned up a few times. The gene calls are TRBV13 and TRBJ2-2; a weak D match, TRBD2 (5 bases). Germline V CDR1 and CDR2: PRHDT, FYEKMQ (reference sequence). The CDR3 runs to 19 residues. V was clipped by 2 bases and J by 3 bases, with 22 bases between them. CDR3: CASSLSTIFGERYTGELFF. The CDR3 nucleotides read TGTGCCAGCAGCTTATCAACAATATTCGGTGAGCGGTACACCGGGGAGCTGTTTTTT.

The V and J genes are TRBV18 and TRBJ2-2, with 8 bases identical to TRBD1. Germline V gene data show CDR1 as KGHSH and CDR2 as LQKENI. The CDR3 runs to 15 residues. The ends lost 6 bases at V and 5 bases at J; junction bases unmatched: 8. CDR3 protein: CASSAGGTGTGELFF. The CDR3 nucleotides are TGTGCCAGCTCGGCAGGGGGCACAGGAACCGGGGAGCTGTTTTTT.

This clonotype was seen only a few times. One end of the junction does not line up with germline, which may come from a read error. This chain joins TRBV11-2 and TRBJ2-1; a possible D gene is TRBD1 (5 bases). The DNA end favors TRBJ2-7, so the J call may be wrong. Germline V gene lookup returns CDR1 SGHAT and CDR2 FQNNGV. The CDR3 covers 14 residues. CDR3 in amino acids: CTSSLGDSTYEQYF. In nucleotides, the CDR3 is TGTACCAGCAGCTTAGGCGACAGTACCTACGAGCAGTACTTC.